A single sample gave rise to the 7 T cell receptor beta chains below, sequenced in a study of blood T cell repertoires in COVID-19. Measured with immunoSEQ multiplex PCR; TCRdb has only the in-frame clones, and not every one. The sample shows about 140,000 clones, roughly 85% of them seen only once. Source material: PBMCs or T cells enriched from blood (not recorded which). These receptors originate from a woman in her forties or fifties who had recovered from COVID-19.

The CDR3 loop is CASSPLAGGSSGANVLTF. As DNA, the CDR3 is TGTGCCAGCAGCCCCCTGGCAGGGGGATCTTCTGGGGCCAACGTCCTGACTTTC. V gene TRBV5-6 combines with J gene TRBJ2-6; 7 bases are a match to TRBD1. The trim removed 4 bases at V and 1 base at J, leaving 11 bases unmatched. Germline CDR1 SGHDT, CDR2 YYEEEE. CDR3 length: 18 residues.

The chain recombines TRBV7-9 with TRBJ1-6, with 9 bases identical to TRBD1. The CDR3 is 17 amino acids. Germline CDR1 and CDR2: SEHNR and FQNEAQ (reference sequence). V shed 5 bases and J 7 bases; nucleotides not matched to a gene: 12. CDR3 coding DNA: TGTGCCAGCAGCCCCCCGAATCAACAGGGGGCAAATTCACCCCTCCACTTT. Protein: CASSPPNQQGANSPLHF.

V and J are TRBV5-6 and TRBJ2-5; the match to TRBD2 covers 7 bases. The CDR3 extends over 16 amino acids. V gave up 4 bases and J gave up 1 base; unmatched junction bases: 10. The germline CDR1 and CDR2 sequences are SGHDT and YYEEEE. CDR3 residues: CASSLNGLAAQETQYF. For the CDR3, the DNA is TGTGCCAGCAGCCTGAATGGGCTAGCGGCCCAAGAGACCCAGTACTTC.

This clone appeared a few times. The chain is built from TRBV30 and TRBJ2-3, with TRBD2 matching over 12 bases. The CDR3 length is 19 residues. The ends lost 2 bases at V and 4 bases at J; junction bases unmatched: 16. From germline, CDR1 is GTSNPN and CDR2 SVGIG (reference sequence). The CDR3 here is CAWSRRLAGDPGSPDTQYF. The CDR3 DNA is TGTGCCTGGAGTCGTAGACTAGCGGGAGATCCAGGGAGCCCAGATACGCAGTATTTT.

This clone was counted between two and nine times. This chain joins TRBV4-1 and TRBJ2-1, with 12 bases aligning to TRBD2. CDR3 length: 20 residues. J gave up 0 bases and V 2 bases, and 11 bases lay outside the gene matches. The germline gives CDR1 MGHRA, CDR2 YSYEKL. CDR3: CASSQLRLAGAPPSYNEQFF. CDR3 DNA sequence: TGCGCCAGCAGCCAACTACGACTAGCGGGGGCCCCCCCCTCCTACAATGAGCAGTTCTTC.

This sequence joins TRBV9 and TRBJ2-7; D perhaps matches TRBD1 (5 bases). The germline V gene has CDR1 SGDLS and CDR2 YYNGEE. CDR3 length: 14 amino acids. The V and J ends lost 7 bases and 7 bases respectively, with 21 bases between them. The DNA for the CDR3 is TGTGCCAGCGCTCTGGACATATCTACGTTAGAGCAGTACTTC. This translates into CASALDISTLEQYF.

The chain employs TRBV5-1 and TRBJ2-7; 9 nucleotides match TRBD1. Germline V gene lookup returns CDR1 SGHRS and CDR2 YFSETQ. This CDR3 is 14 amino acids long. Losses at the gene ends were 2 bases for V and 5 bases for J; bases not matched to a gene: 5. CDR3 region: CASSLVGQGNEQYF. In DNA, the CDR3 is TGCGCCAGCAGCTTAGTGGGACAGGGTAACGAGCAGTACTTC.